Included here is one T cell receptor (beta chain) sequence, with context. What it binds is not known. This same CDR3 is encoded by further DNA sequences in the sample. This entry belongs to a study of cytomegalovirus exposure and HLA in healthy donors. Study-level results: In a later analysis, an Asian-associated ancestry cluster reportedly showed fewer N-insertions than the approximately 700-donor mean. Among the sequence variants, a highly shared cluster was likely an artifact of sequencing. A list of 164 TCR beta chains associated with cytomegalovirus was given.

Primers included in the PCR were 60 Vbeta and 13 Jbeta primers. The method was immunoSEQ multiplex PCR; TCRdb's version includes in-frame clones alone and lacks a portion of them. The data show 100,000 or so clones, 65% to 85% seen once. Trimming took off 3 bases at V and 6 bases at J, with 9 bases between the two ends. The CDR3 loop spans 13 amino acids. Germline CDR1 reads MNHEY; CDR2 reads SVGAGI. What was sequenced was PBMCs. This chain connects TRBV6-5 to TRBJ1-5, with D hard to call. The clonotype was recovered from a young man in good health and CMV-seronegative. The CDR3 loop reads CASSYREGQPQHF. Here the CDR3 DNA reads TGTGCCAGCAGTTATAGAGAGGGTCAGCCCCAGCATTTT.